Listed below are T cell receptor beta chains from one sample, sequenced in a study of beta chain features in type 1 diabetes. The data were produced by immunoSEQ multiplex PCR, yet TCRdb's version contains in-frame clones alone and is incomplete. The sample has about 390,000 clones, 8% to 10% seen once. The sample taken for sequencing was central memory CD4+ T cells from blood. The receptors come from a young man with type 1 diabetes. Each CDR3 is given with its conserved first and last residue. The D gene is left open where the match is weak. Only part of the rows carry a size: once, few, many, or a class if the clone is expanded.

J	V	D	size	CDR3	DNA
TRBJ2-7	TRBV7-9	-	few	CASSKGQRYEQYF	TGTGCCAGCAGTAAGGGGCAAAGGTACGAGCAGTACTTC
TRBJ1-5	TRBV7-2	-	-	CASSSHPVVQPQHF	TGTGCCAGCAGCTCCCACCCGGTCGTTCAGCCCCAGCATTTT
TRBJ2-5	TRBV7-9	-	-	CASSLLSMETQYF	TGTGCCAGCAGCTTACTCTCGATGGAGACCCAGTACTTC
TRBJ2-7	TRBV20-1	-	-	CSASSGQPKNF	TGCAGTGCTAGCAGCGGACAGCCCAAAAACTTC
TRBJ2-2	TRBV19	TRBD2	-	CASSIIAGGSNTGELFF	TGTGCCAGTAGTATAATAGCGGGAGGCTCGAACACCGGGGAGCTGTTTTTT
TRBJ2-5	TRBV2	TRBD1	-	CAGRTGETQYF	TGTGCCGGGCGGACAGGGGAGACCCAGTACTTC
TRBJ2-1	TRBV25-1	-	few	CASSPYSIDGEVF	TGTGCCAGCAGTCCTTACTCTATTGATGGGGAGGTCTTC
TRBJ2-7	TRBV23-1	-	few	CASTILSGNPSNSRYEQYF	TGCGCCAGCACCATCTTGTCGGGGAACCCGTCCAACTCGCGTTACGAGCAGTACTTC
TRBJ1-2	TRBV2	-	few	CASSLQGLNEGYTF	TGTGCCAGCAGTTTACAAGGACTAAACGAGGGCTACACCTTC
TRBJ2-5	TRBV10-1	TRBD1	few	CASRPDRDQETQYF	TGCGCCAGCAGGCCGGACAGGGATCAAGAGACCCAGTACTTC
TRBJ2-7	TRBV27	TRBD2	-	CAIRLAGGREQYF	TGTGCCATCCGACTAGCGGGAGGAAGGGAGCAGTACTTC
TRBJ1-2	TRBV28	-	few	CASTIPGGSYGYTF	TGTGCCAGCACCATTCCGGGGGGAAGTTATGGCTACACCTTC
TRBJ2-1	TRBV19	-	-	CASSGGVNWNEQFF	TGTGCCAGTAGTGGCGGGGTCAACTGGAATGAGCAGTTCTTC
TRBJ2-7	TRBV6-6	TRBD1	-	CASSPTGDEQYF	TGTGCCAGCAGTCCCACAGGGGACGAGCAGTACTTC
TRBJ1-2	TRBV4-1	TRBD1	many	CASSQDFQGGGYGYTF	TGCGCCAGCAGCCAAGACTTTCAGGGGGGTGGCTATGGCTACACCTTC
TRBJ1-3	TRBV5-1	-	-	CASSLASGPLDTIYF	TGCGCCAGCAGCTTGGCGTCGGGACCCCTGGACACCATATATTTT
TRBJ1-5	TRBV19	-	-	CASSKGDRQPQHF	TGTGCCAGTAGTAAGGGGGATCGACAGCCCCAGCATTTT
TRBJ2-7	TRBV28	TRBD1	few	CASTSGGDDYEQYF	TGTGCCAGCACTTCAGGGGGCGATGACTACGAGCAGTACTTC
TRBJ2-3	TRBV28	TRBD2	-	CASSSPGLDSETQYF	TGTGCCAGCAGTTCCCCGGGACTAGACTCAGAAACGCAGTATTTT
TRBJ2-1	TRBV9	-	few	CASSFRPIGNEQFF	TGTGCCAGCAGCTTCCGCCCAATAGGAAATGAGCAGTTCTTC
TRBJ1-4	TRBV4-3	TRBD1	few	CASSLRGQGIPTNEKLFF	TGCGCCAGCAGCCTGCGGGGACAGGGTATACCAACTAATGAAAAACTGTTTTTT
TRBJ1-2	TRBV18	TRBD1	few	CASSPGQENYGYTF	TGTGCCAGCTCACCGGGACAGGAGAACTATGGCTACACCTTC
TRBJ2-1	TRBV5-4	-	once	CASSLGTPNEQFF	TGTGCCAGCAGCTTGGGGACCCCCAATGAGCAGTTCTTC
TRBJ2-1	TRBV10-3	-	many	CAISESPGGDNEQFF	TGTGCCATCAGTGAGTCTCCGGGCGGGGACAATGAGCAGTTCTTC
TRBJ2-1	TRBV11-2	TRBD2	many	CASRSLRSGGSYNEQFF	TGTGCCAGCCGCTCCTTGCGAAGCGGGGGCTCCTACAATGAGCAGTTCTTC
TRBJ2-7	TRBV30	-	few	CAWSVLGGDSSYEQYF	TGTGCCTGGAGTGTACTGGGGGGGGACAGCTCCTACGAGCAGTACTTC
TRBJ2-5	TRBV5-6	-	many	CASSSTIAGAFGKTQYF	TGTGCCAGCAGCTCGACTATTGCCGGGGCCTTTGGGAAGACCCAGTACTTC
TRBJ1-1	TRBV5-1	TRBD1	many	CASSLGIQGRGTEAFF	TGCGCCAGCAGCTTGGGGATACAGGGGCGGGGCACTGAAGCTTTCTTT
TRBJ2-7	TRBV11-2	-	few	CASSLERLTYEQYF	TGTGCCAGCAGCTTAGAGAGGCTAACCTACGAGCAGTACTTC
TRBJ2-3	TRBV5-1	TRBD1	few	CASSLARTGDTDTQYF	TGCGCCAGCAGCTTGGCCCGGACAGGCGACACAGATACGCAGTATTTT
TRBJ2-7	TRBV9	TRBD1	-	CASSVTVGFGTGEYEQYF	TGTGCCAGCAGCGTGACTGTTGGGTTTGGGACAGGTGAATACGAGCAGTACTTC
TRBJ2-7	TRBV5-1	TRBD1	-	CASSLYPGQSSYEQYF	TGCGCCAGCAGCTTATACCCGGGACAGAGCTCCTACGAGCAGTACTTC
TRBJ2-1	TRBV5-4	-	-	CASSQGPTSSDEQFF	TGTGCCAGCAGCCAAGGCCCGACCAGCAGCGATGAGCAGTTCTTC
TRBJ2-7	TRBV15	TRBD2	-	CATSRDVVASGINEQYF	TGTGCCACCAGCAGAGATGTAGTCGCTAGCGGGATCAACGAGCAGTACTTC
TRBJ2-2	TRBV7-8	-	-	CASSLAGRELFF	TGTGCCAGCAGCTTAGCCGGGAGGGAGCTGTTTTTT
TRBJ1-1	TRBV19	-	many	CASSKRNTEAFF	TGTGCCAGTAGTAAACGGAACACTGAAGCTTTCTTT
TRBJ2-2	TRBV19	TRBD1	-	CASSIQGATGELFF	TGTGCCAGTAGTATCCAGGGGGCCACCGGGGAGCTGTTTTTT
TRBJ1-5	TRBV5-1	-	-	CASSSGVGDGQPQHF	TGCGCCAGCAGCTCGGGGGTAGGGGATGGTCAGCCCCAGCATTTT
TRBJ2-7	TRBV27	TRBD2	few	CASRLTSVSYEQYF	TGTGCCAGCAGGTTGACTAGCGTGTCCTACGAGCAGTACTTC
TRBJ1-5	TRBV7-9	-	-	CASSLYSGGNQPQHF	TGTGCCAGCAGCTTATATTCGGGAGGTAATCAGCCCCAGCATTTT
TRBJ1-5	TRBV7-8	-	few	CASSPAGQPQHF	TGTGCCAGCAGCCCTGCGGGGCAGCCCCAGCATTTT